These T cell receptor beta chains were read from a single sample in a study of blood T cell repertoires in COVID-19. Using immunoSEQ multiplex PCR, the repertoire was profiled, and TCRdb retains in-frame clones only, with some absent. The table includes about 270,000 clones, 80% to 95% detected once. Sequencing was done on a sample of PBMCs or T cells enriched from blood (not recorded which). Receptor source: a man aged 40-49 years who had been exposed to COVID-19. CDR3s include the opening cysteine and the closing phenylalanine or tryptophan. Fields, in order: J gene, V gene, D gene, clone size, CDR3 protein, CDR3 DNA. D genes are given only for firm matches. Size is stated for part of the rows, as once, few or many counts, or as a class when the clone is expanded.

TRBJ1-1 TRBV30 TRBD1 NA CAWSWTGANTEAFF TGTGCCTGGAGTTGGACAGGAGCGAACACTGAAGCTTTCTTT
TRBJ2-3 TRBV9 NA NA CASSVGGGLSTDTQYF TGTGCCAGCAGCGTAGGAGGCGGGCTAAGCACAGATACGCAGTATTTT
TRBJ1-2 TRBV5-4 NA NA CASSLDSGNYGYTF TGTGCCAGCAGCTTGGACAGCGGAAACTATGGCTACACCTTC
TRBJ2-7 TRBV6-5 NA NA CASSYNPSPGYEQYF TGTGCCAGCAGTTACAATCCTTCCCCGGGCTACGAGCAGTACTTC
TRBJ2-3 TRBV19 TRBD2 NA CASSFLAASTDTQYF TGTGCCAGTAGTTTTCTAGCGGCCAGCACAGATACGCAGTATTTT
TRBJ1-2 TRBV28 NA NA CASSLGHGYTF TGTGCCAGCAGTTTAGGGCACGGCTACACCTTC
TRBJ1-2 TRBV4-2 NA NA CASSQERPPLYTF TGTGCCAGCAGCCAAGAGAGGCCGCCGCTGTACACCTTC
TRBJ2-1 TRBV7-3 TRBD2 NA CASSSSGGVGEQFF TGTGCCAGCAGCTCTTCGGGAGGGGTGGGTGAGCAGTTCTTC
TRBJ1-1 TRBV3-1/TRBV3-2 NA NA CASSQVEGTQAFF TGTGCCAGCAGCCAAGTAGAGGGTACGCAAGCTTTCTTT
TRBJ2-1 TRBV6-2/TRBV6-3 TRBD1 NA CASSRDWGTGQNEQFF TGTGCCAGCAGCCGCGACTGGGGGACAGGGCAAAATGAGCAGTTCTTC
TRBJ2-1 TRBV4-2 TRBD2 NA CASSQELAEYSYNEQFF TGTGCCAGCAGCCAGGAACTAGCGGAGTACTCCTACAATGAGCAGTTCTTC
TRBJ2-7 TRBV29-1 TRBD1 NA CSVEDPFGQGGYEQYF TGCAGCGTTGAAGATCCTTTTGGACAGGGTGGATACGAGCAGTACTTC
TRBJ2-5 TRBV24-1 NA NA CATSDRETQYF TGTGCCACCAGTGACCGGGAGACCCAGTACTTC
TRBJ1-5 TRBV2 NA NA CASSEQGTYQPQHF TGTGCCAGCAGTGAACAGGGGACGTATCAGCCCCAGCATTTT
TRBJ2-3 TRBV10-2 TRBD2 NA CASSVTGTRNTDTQYF TGCGCCAGCAGTGTCACCGGGACTAGAAACACAGATACGCAGTATTTT
TRBJ2-3 TRBV9 TRBD1 NA CASSVGQGRDTQYF TGTGCCAGCAGCGTAGGACAGGGAAGAGATACGCAGTATTTT
TRBJ2-3 TRBV27 NA NA CASSSEQITDTQYF TGTGCCAGCAGTTCCGAACAAATTACAGATACGCAGTATTTT
TRBJ1-5 TRBV28 TRBD1 NA CASSLGQGYNQPQHF TGTGCCAGCAGTTTGGGACAGGGGTACAATCAGCCCCAGCATTTT
TRBJ2-1 TRBV3-1/TRBV3-2 NA NA CASSPTGVAYNEQFF TGTGCCAGCAGTCCCACGGGGGTGGCCTACAATGAGCAGTTCTTC
TRBJ1-2 TRBV4-1 TRBD1 NA CASSQGRQGNYGYTF TGCGCCAGCAGCCAGGGGAGACAGGGAAACTATGGCTACACCTTC
TRBJ2-4 TRBV11-2 NA NA CASSSLQGTKNIQYF TGTGCCAGCAGCTCGCTCCAGGGCACCAAAAACATTCAGTACTTC
TRBJ2-7 TRBV19 TRBD1 NA CASSPGTVYEQYF TGTGCCAGTAGTCCCGGGACAGTCTACGAGCAGTACTTC
TRBJ2-3 TRBV5-4 NA few CASSLAEGGNTDTQYF TGTGCCAGCAGCTTGGCCGAAGGAGGGAACACAGATACGCAGTATTTT
TRBJ2-3 TRBV6-6 TRBD2 NA CASSPGTSGTSTDTQYF TGTGCCAGCAGTCCCGGGACTAGCGGGACAAGCACAGATACGCAGTATTTT
TRBJ1-1 TRBV9 NA NA CASSVGSAGGTEAFF TGTGCCAGCAGCGTAGGTTCGGCCGGGGGCACTGAAGCTTTCTTT
TRBJ2-7 TRBV6-5 TRBD2 NA CASSYQTSGSAYEQYF TGTGCCAGCAGTTACCAGACTAGCGGGAGCGCTTACGAGCAGTACTTC
TRBJ1-2 TRBV10-3 NA once CAISESGGTYGYTF TGTGCCATCAGTGAGTCGGGAGGGACCTATGGCTACACCTTC
TRBJ2-1 TRBV27 NA NA CASSIDRISYNEQFF TGTGCCAGCAGTATCGACAGAATCTCCTACAATGAGCAGTTCTTC
TRBJ1-5 TRBV9 NA NA CASSVGPGREQPQHF TGTGCCAGCAGCGTAGGTCCGGGAAGGGAACAGCCCCAGCATTTT
TRBJ2-7 TRBV6-5 NA NA CASRTRESSYEQYF TGTGCCAGCAGGACAAGGGAGAGCTCCTACGAGCAGTACTTC
TRBJ2-5 TRBV6-5 TRBD1 NA CASRAGTGKKTQYF TGTGCCAGCAGAGCCGGGACAGGGAAGAAGACCCAGTACTTC
TRBJ1-1 TRBV3-1/TRBV3-2 TRBD1 NA CASSPGGAGTEAFF TGTGCCAGCAGCCCAGGGGGCGCGGGCACTGAAGCTTTCTTT
TRBJ1-6 TRBV27 NA NA CASSPLQGSYNSPLHF TGTGCCAGCAGTCCCCTTCAGGGATCCTATAATTCACCCCTCCACTTT
TRBJ2-5 TRBV28 NA NA CASSFGQQETQYF TGTGCCAGCAGTTTCGGACAACAAGAGACCCAGTACTTC
TRBJ1-1 TRBV5-1 NA NA CASSYRENTEAFF TGCGCCAGCAGCTACAGGGAGAACACTGAAGCTTTCTTT
TRBJ2-1 TRBV13 TRBD2 NA CASSSRAGVLSNEQFF TGTGCCAGCAGCTCGCGGGCGGGAGTATTGTCCAATGAGCAGTTCTTC
TRBJ2-2 TRBV29-1 TRBD1 NA CSVEEGGQGNGELFF TGCAGCGTTGAAGAGGGGGGACAGGGGAACGGGGAGCTGTTTTTT
TRBJ1-1 TRBV6-1 TRBD1 NA CASSETASWGTGGTEAFF TGTGCCAGCAGTGAAACAGCGTCCTGGGGGACAGGGGGAACTGAAGCTTTCTTT
TRBJ2-3 TRBV9 TRBD2 NA CASSVASGSTDTQYF TGTGCCAGCAGCGTAGCTAGCGGGAGCACAGATACGCAGTATTTT
TRBJ2-7 TRBV29-1 NA NA CSAEREYEQYF TGCAGCGCCGAGAGGGAATACGAGCAGTACTTC
TRBJ1-3 TRBV28 TRBD1 NA CASSPGTGYSSGNTIYF TGTGCCAGCAGTCCCGGGACAGGGTACTCCTCTGGAAACACCATATATTTT
TRBJ1-1 TRBV15 NA NA CATSRDWETGIFF TGTGCCACCAGCAGAGATTGGGAGACGGGTATTTTCTTT
TRBJ2-7 TRBV7-2 NA once CASSFFAGNRKGGEQYF TGTGCCAGCAGCTTTTTCGCGGGGAACCGAAAAGGAGGCGAGCAGTACTTC
TRBJ1-2 TRBV4-1 TRBD1 NA CASSQDPGGRTLYGYTF TGCGCCAGCAGCCAAGATCCAGGGGGCCGGACCCTCTATGGCTACACCTTC
TRBJ2-2 TRBV4-1 TRBD1 once CASSQGDRDTGELFF TGCGCCAGCAGCCAAGGGGACAGGGACACCGGGGAGCTGTTTTTT
TRBJ2-1 TRBV10-3 TRBD2 NA CAISEEGGRRTGNEQFF TGTGCCATCAGTGAGGAGGGCGGGAGGCGGACGGGAAATGAGCAGTTCTTC
TRBJ1-1 TRBV6-2/TRBV6-3 NA NA CASSPTPWGQMNTEAFF TGTGCCAGCAGCCCTACCCCGTGGGGGCAGATGAACACTGAAGCTTTCTTT
TRBJ2-7 TRBV30 TRBD1 NA CAWSVQGVYEQYF TGTGCCTGGAGTGTACAGGGGGTCTACGAGCAGTACTTC
TRBJ2-7 TRBV6-1 NA NA CASSEAGQGVGNRAYEQYF TGTGCCAGCAGTGAGGCCGGCCAGGGTGTAGGTAATAGAGCCTACGAGCAGTACTTC
TRBJ2-7 TRBV6-1 TRBD2 NA CASSELAGTYEQYF TGTGCCAGCAGTGAACTAGCGGGGACCTACGAGCAGTACTTC
TRBJ2-5 TRBV30 NA NA CAWSRETQYF TGTGCCTGGAGTCGGGAGACCCAGTACTTC
TRBJ2-3 TRBV7-3 TRBD2 NA CASSLGSLAGGPRADTQYF TGTGCCAGCAGCTTAGGTTCCCTAGCGGGAGGGCCTAGGGCAGATACGCAGTATTTT
TRBJ1-5 TRBV28 NA NA CASSFPGYSNQPQHF TGTGCCAGCAGTTTCCCGGGTTATAGCAATCAGCCCCAGCATTTT
TRBJ1-1 TRBV4-1 TRBD1 NA CASSQGQGAGTEAFF TGCGCCAGCAGCCAAGGACAGGGGGCAGGTACTGAAGCTTTCTTT
TRBJ1-6 TRBV25-1 TRBD1 NA CASSGPGTGVNSPLHF TGTGCCAGCAGTGGGCCCGGGACAGGGGTAAATTCACCCCTCCACTTT